These 30 T cell receptor beta chains were sequenced from one sample in a study of blood T cells in healthy people across ages. The use of a sample-barcoded 5' primer and a J-beta primer mix characterized a second PCR of roughly 6 to 11 cycles. TCRdb itself ran the 5' RACE reads through MiXCR, one entry per CDR3 protein. The data hold hundreds of thousands of distinct CDR3 sequences, with approximately 25% observed a single time. Another study also made use of these data, one on T cells of mothers and their children.

The material sequenced was blood. Receptors originate from a boy aged 5-17 years in good health.

The CDR3 nucleotides are TGCAGTGCTAGAGGCGGAGGGAGCACAGATACGCAGTATTTT. This translates into CSARGGGSTDTQYF. The V call is TRBV20-1, the J call TRBJ2-3; D perhaps matches TRBD2 (6 bases). Between the trimmed V and J ends, which lost 1 base and 0 bases, there was a span of 8 bases. The CDR3 extends over 14 amino acids. Germline V gives CDR1 DFQATT, CDR2 SNEGSKA (reference sequence).

This clonotype was recorded a few times. The chain joins TRBV20-1 to TRBJ2-5; D is perhaps TRBD1 (5 bases). TRBJ2-7 explains the end of the DNA better; the J call may be wrong. Germline V lookup: CDR1 DFQATT, CDR2 SNEGSKA (reference sequence). The CDR3 spans 12 residues. The CDR3 DNA follows: TGCAGTGCTATGGGGCCCACCTACGAGCAGTACTTC. It codes for CSAMGPTYEQYF.

J is TRBJ1-2 and V is TRBV3-1; 7 bases fit TRBD1. There are 13 residues in the CDR3. V lost 4 bases, J lost 8 bases, and 7 bases stayed unmatched. CDR1 is LGHDT and CDR2 is YNNKEL in the germline V gene (reference sequence). In DNA, the CDR3 is TGTGCCAGCAGCCGAGGACAGGTTGTAGGCTACACCTTC. Translated: CASSRGQVVGYTF.

This chain connects TRBV6-8 to TRBJ1-1; tentative D call: TRBD1 (5 bases). Germline CDR1 reads MNHGY; CDR2 reads SAAAGT. The CDR3 sequence is 14 residues long. Trimming took off 5 bases at V and 4 bases at J, with 14 bases between the two ends. This chain's CDR3 is CASSLRRGSTEAFF. CDR3 DNA sequence: TGTGCCAGCAGTCTACGAAGGGGTTCCACTGAAGCTTTCTTT.

This chain joins TRBV10-3 and TRBJ2-3, with D perhaps matching TRBD1 (5 bases). The CDR3 sequence is 11 residues long. Trimming shortened V by 8 bases and J by 6 bases, and 9 bases separated the two germline ends. Germline CDR1 is ENHRY and CDR2 is SYGVKD. As DNA, the CDR3 is TGTGCCATCGAGAAGGGGGATACGCAGTATTTT. This encodes CAIEKGDTQYF.

The rearrangement uses TRBV4-2 and TRBJ1-5; D is undetermined. This CDR3 spans 20 amino acids. Trimming pared 1 base from V and 0 bases from J, leaving 22 bases between. Germline assignment: CDR1 LGHNA and CDR2 YNFKEQ. The CDR3 DNA sequence: TGTGCCAGCAGCCAAGTGGGCGGGATCTCTCCAGAGATTAGCAATCAGCCCCAGCATTTT. This gives the protein CASSQVGGISPEISNQPQHF.

This chain uses TRBV20-1 with TRBJ1-2, with a possible D match to TRBD1 (6 bases). Trimming stripped 4 bases from V and 5 bases from J, with 14 bases between. The CDR3 extends over 13 amino acids. Germline lookup yields CDR1 DFQATT and CDR2 SNEGSKA (reference sequence). For the CDR3, the DNA is TGCAGTGCTAATGACAGGAAGCATTATGGCTACACCTTC. This encodes CSANDRKHYGYTF.

This clonotype was seen a handful of times. This sequence joins TRBV10-3 and TRBJ1-4; tentatively, D is TRBD1 (6 bases). The CDR3 runs 17 residues. The V gene lost 3 bases and the J gene lost 0 bases, with 14 bases spanning the gap. CDR1 is ENHRY, CDR2 SYGVKD, per germline. CDR3 nucleotide sequence: TGTGCCATCAGTGAAGGGCAGGGGAGTGCAACTAATGAAAAACTGTTTTTT. This encodes CAISEGQGSATNEKLFF.

This clonotype was seen a handful of times. The chain has TRBV3-1 and TRBJ2-3; 7 nucleotides line up with TRBD2. Germline V gives CDR1 LGHDT, CDR2 YNNKEL (reference sequence). V was clipped by 1 base and J by 1 base; unmatched bases: 2. The CDR3 totals 15 residues. CDR3 residues: CASSQGLAGTDTQYF. As DNA, the CDR3 is TGTGCCAGCAGCCAAGGACTAGCTGGCACAGATACGCAGTATTTT.

V is TRBV4-2 and J is TRBJ2-5; D may correspond to TRBD1 or TRBD2 (5 bases each). The DNA end lines up better with TRBJ2-7; the J call may be wrong. Germline lookup yields CDR1 LGHNA and CDR2 YNFKEQ. This CDR3 is 16 amino acids long. The CDR3 DNA reads TGTGCCAGCAGCCAAGCTCACGAGGGGACCTCATACGAGCAGTACTTC. Translation: CASSQAHEGTSYEQYF.

The V gene is TRBV12-3 or TRBV12-4, the J gene TRBJ1-3; 10 nucleotides align to TRBD1. J gave up 0 bases and V 1 base, and 9 bases lay outside the gene matches. The CDR3 spans 19 residues. The CDR3 region is CASSLGSGTGVLSGNTIYF. DNA for the CDR3: TGTGCCAGCAGTTTAGGATCCGGGACAGGGGTGCTCTCTGGAAACACCATATATTTT.

This clonotype has only a few counts. The V and J genes are TRBV29-1 and TRBJ2-7; D is ambiguous. The CDR3 is made up of 12 amino acids. In germline, CDR1 is SQVTM, CDR2 ANQGSEA. Between the trimmed V and J ends, which lost 5 bases and 1 base, there was a span of 9 bases. The CDR3 bases are TGCAGCGTTTTGGGCGGATCCTACGAGCAGTACTTC. The encoded protein is CSVLGGSYEQYF.

This clonotype occurred a few times. The rearrangement uses TRBV5-5 and TRBJ2-5; TRBD2 agrees at 10 bases. The J segment lost 3 bases and the V segment lost 5 bases, leaving 13 bases of the junction unmatched. Looked up from germline, CDR1 is SGHKS and CDR2 is YYEKEE (reference sequence). The CDR3 runs 17 residues. CDR3 nucleotides: TGTGCCAGCAGAAACTACTACGGGACTAGCGCTAAAGAGACCCAGTACTTC. Encoded protein: CASRNYYGTSAKETQYF.

The chain employs TRBV24-1 and TRBJ2-1; 8 bases line up with TRBD1. V dropped 4 bases and J dropped 8; count of bases not matched to a gene: 9. Germline V CDR1 and CDR2: KGHDR, SFDVKD. This CDR3 is built from 15 residues. The CDR3 DNA follows: TGTGCCACCAGTGAGGACAGGGACACCATTGATGAGCAGTTCTTC. Amino acid sequence: CATSEDRDTIDEQFF.

The rearrangement joins TRBV13 to TRBJ1-5; 7 positions match TRBD1. V shed 5 bases, J shed 0 bases, and the junction held 4 bases outside the gene matches. The CDR3 has 15 amino acids. Germline CDR1 PRHDT, CDR2 FYEKMQ (reference sequence). CDR3 sequence: CASSRQGYSNQPQHF. The DNA of the CDR3 is TGTGCCAGCAGCCGACAGGGATATAGCAATCAGCCCCAGCATTTT.

Turning to this clonotype: The junction and the germline gene differ at one end; a read error may be behind it. The chain is built from TRBV6-5 and TRBJ2-2; perhaps TRBD2 as D (6 bases). Germline V gene lookup returns CDR1 MNHEY and CDR2 SVGAGI. CDR3 length equals 17 residues. The CDR3 loop is CAGSCGTPNQAPGELFF. The DNA for the CDR3 is TGTGCCGGCAGTTGCGGGACTCCTAACCAGGCGCCCGGGGAGCTGTTTTTT.

This chain uses TRBV7-6 with TRBJ2-7; 7 bases map to TRBD2. CDR3 length: 13 amino acids. The V gene end was trimmed by 4 bases and the J gene end by 5 bases; junction bases not matched to a gene: 5. Looked up from germline, CDR1 is SGHVS and CDR2 is FNYEAQ. Written as DNA, the CDR3 is TGTGCCAGCAGCTCCCATCGGGGGGACGAGCAGTACTTC. Translated: CASSSHRGDEQYF. The full variable domain, its missing parts supplied by reference TRBV7-6 and TRBJ2-7, is GAGVSQSPRYKVTKRGQDVALRCDPISGHVSLYWYRQALGQGPEFLTYFNYEAQQDKSGLPNDRFSAERPEGSISTLTIQRTEQRDSAMYRCASSSHRGDEQYFGPGTRLTVT.

There are a few counts of this clonotype. The junction does not match germline at one end; this may be a read error. V gene TRBV28 combines with J gene TRBJ2-7, with a tentative D call TRBD2 (5 bases). The CDR3 is 12 residues long. Germline V gives CDR1 MDHEN, CDR2 SYDVKM. The CDR3 protein is CASSGPWSGSNF. CDR3 in DNA: TGTGCCAGCAGTGGACCGTGGTCGGGATCCAACTTC.

This chain uses TRBV5-1 with TRBJ2-7; 8 bases are shared with TRBD1. Unmatched junction bases numbered 3, after V lost 0 bases and J lost 4 bases. This CDR3 has 14 amino acids. Germline CDR1 SGHRS, CDR2 YFSETQ. CDR3 sequence: CASSLGTGKYEQYF. In nucleotides, the CDR3 is TGCGCCAGCAGCTTGGGGACAGGGAAATACGAGCAGTACTTC.

To note about this clonotype: The junction does not match germline at one end; this may be a read error. The DNA for the CDR3 is TGTGCCAGCAGCCACCCCTCCTCTAGACAGGGTGGGCGTTTT. Protein product: CASSHPSSRQGGRF. J is TRBJ2-3 and V is TRBV7-9, with 7 bases that match TRBD1. Germline V lookup: CDR1 SEHNR, CDR2 FQNEAQ (reference sequence). The CDR3 consists of 14 residues.

The chain joins TRBV15 to TRBJ2-1; D possibly corresponds to TRBD1 (6 bases). This CDR3 has 15 amino acids. V was cut by 10 bases and J by 5 bases, with 21 bases left in between. CDR1 and CDR2 from the germline V gene are LNHNV and YYDKDF (reference sequence). This CDR3 is CAIDPGKQGHNEQFF. CDR3 DNA sequence: TGTGCCATTGACCCGGGGAAACAGGGACACAATGAGCAGTTCTTC. Variable domain in full (rest from reference TRBV15 and TRBJ2-1): DAMVIQNPRYQVTQFGKPVTLSCSQTLNHNVMYWYQQKSSQAPKLLFHYYDKDFNNEADTPDNFQSRRPNTSFCFLDIRSPGLGDTAMYLCAIDPGKQGHNEQFFGPGTRLTVL.

This chain links TRBV29-1 with TRBJ2-1; D perhaps matches TRBD2 (6 bases). The assigned J gene may be wrong: the sequence end matches TRBJ2-7 better. Germline loops: CDR1 SQVTM, CDR2 ANQGSEA. The CDR3 consists of 13 residues. The CDR3: CSAFYGPGDEQYF. As DNA, the CDR3 is TGCAGCGCATTCTATGGTCCGGGGGACGAGCAGTACTTC.

V and J are TRBV7-2 and TRBJ2-7; 7 positions agree with TRBD1. Germline-derived CDR1 and CDR2 are SGHTA and FQGNSA. The J segment lost 2 bases and the V segment lost 5 bases, leaving 6 bases of the junction unmatched. There are 14 residues in the CDR3. The CDR3 is CASSRDSRTYEQYF. The CDR3 DNA sequence: TGTGCCAGCAGCCGGGACAGCAGAACCTACGAGCAGTACTTC.

The chain carries TRBV20-1 and TRBJ2-1, with 7 nucleotides matching TRBD2. The germline V gene has CDR1 DFQATT and CDR2 SNEGSKA (reference sequence). The length of the CDR3 is 15 residues. V shed 0 bases and J 0 bases; nucleotides not matched to a gene: 2. The CDR3 DNA sequence: TGCAGTGCTAGAGAGATAGCGGGCTCCTACAATGAGCAGTTCTTC. It translates to CSAREIAGSYNEQFF.

The CDR3: CASSSRLAGELTDTQYF. CDR3 nucleotide sequence: TGTGCCAGCAGCTCACGACTAGCGGGAGAACTCACAGATACGCAGTATTTT. V and J are TRBV7-6 and TRBJ2-3; 12 positions match TRBD2. The CDR3 totals 17 residues. J lost 2 bases, V lost 4 bases, and 7 bases had no gene match. Looked up from germline, CDR1 is SGHVS and CDR2 is FNYEAQ.

The V gene is TRBV7-7, the J gene TRBJ2-1; tentatively, D is TRBD1 or TRBD2 (6 bases each). Germline CDR1 SSHAT, CDR2 FNYEAQ (reference sequence). The CDR3 totals 16 residues. The CDR3: CASGSLRGRGPNEQFF. CDR3 nucleotide sequence: TGTGCTAGCGGCTCCCTCCGGGGCAGGGGACCCAATGAGCAGTTCTTC.

A few counts support this clonotype. The chain joins TRBV7-9 to TRBJ1-2; D possibly corresponds to TRBD1 (5 bases). This CDR3 is built from 13 residues. The germline CDR1 and CDR2 sequences are SEHNR and FQNEAQ (reference sequence). V dropped 1 base and J dropped 5 bases, with 8 bases sitting between them. As DNA, the CDR3 is TGTGCCAGCAGCTTAGGTGCAGGGTATGGCTACACCTTC. This translates into CASSLGAGYGYTF.

V is TRBV29-1 and J is TRBJ2-5, with D possibly TRBD1 on 5 matching bases. The CDR3 length is 12 residues. Trimming took 6 bases from V and 5 from J, leaving 13 bases between them. Germline V gene data show CDR1 as SQVTM and CDR2 as ANQGSEA. The CDR3, as DNA: TGCAGCGTCGGAAGGGGTCTGGAGACCCAGTACTTC. It specifies CSVGRGLETQYF.

This chain links TRBV6-5 with TRBJ1-4, with a possible D match to TRBD1 (6 bases). With 5 bases removed from V and 8 bases from J, the gap between germline ends came to 18 bases. Germline V gene data show CDR1 as MNHEY and CDR2 as SVGAGI. This CDR3 spans 15 amino acids. The CDR3 loop is CASSQSPGAAEKLFF. CDR3 nucleotide sequence: TGTGCCAGCAGTCAAAGCCCGGGGGCCGCCGAAAAACTGTTTTTT.

The genes are TRBV6-1 and TRBJ1-6; weak D call: TRBD1 (5 bases). V was trimmed by 3 bases and J by 7 bases, leaving 10 bases between them. Germline V gene data show CDR1 as MNHNS and CDR2 as SASEGT. This CDR3 region has 14 residues. CDR3 sequence: CASSDSTGNSPLHF. CDR3 DNA: TGTGCCAGCAGTGACTCCACAGGCAATTCACCCCTCCACTTT.